The present TCR beta chain was sequenced within a study of T cell responses to AZD1222 COVID-19 vaccine. The study, taken as a whole, reports: Sampling captured repertoires only after the peak T cell response. Clonal diversity was possibly underestimated; the donors were predominantly white British and more often female.

Germline V lookup: CDR1 MNHEY, CDR2 SMNVEV (reference sequence). There are 16 residues in the CDR3. V was trimmed by 5 bases and J by 2 bases, leaving 19 bases between them. Turning to this clone: The antigen remains undetermined.

Sequencing was performed with immunoSEQ multiplex PCR; in TCRdb, only in-frame clones are kept and a portion is missing. The top ten hold around 5.8% of the sample, which has 80,000 to 95,000 clones, 70% to 90% seen once. The source material was peripheral blood, sampled on day 0 of AZD1222 vaccination. The TCR sequence derives from an adult in good health. The J gene is TRBJ2-7, the V gene TRBV27, with TRBD2 as a possible D gene (6 bases). This CDR3 is CASSPSDRLDPYEQYF. Here the CDR3 DNA reads TGTGCCAGCAGTCCAAGCGATAGACTAGATCCCTACGAGCAGTACTTC.